The entry below describes one T cell receptor beta chain. Its target is unknown. These data come from a study of T-cell memory formation after mild COVID-19. General study points: Largely, contracting CD4+ clones fell within CM and EM, and contracting CD8+ clones within EMRA.

The CDR3 totals 14 residues. Germline CDR1 is LGHNA and CDR2 is YSLEER. Losses at the gene ends were 3 bases for V and 6 bases for J; bases not matched to a gene: 5. TCRdb recomputed calls from the 5' RACE reads with MiXCR, one row per CDR3 protein. This table holds 580,000 or so distinct CDR3 sequences, around 16% found once. The clonotype comes from an adult woman who had mild COVID-19 (a few samples of this study predate the infection). Cell type and time point are not known. The J gene is TRBJ2-3, the V gene TRBV4-3, with TRBD1 matching 8 bases. Sample: PBMCs or a T cell subset sorted from them (not recorded which). The chain's CDR3 is CASSQDRAGDTQYF. CDR3 nucleotides: TGCGCCAGCAGCCAGGACAGGGCCGGCGATACGCAGTATTTT.